This T cell receptor beta chain originates from a study of T cell changes during pregnancy in multiple sclerosis. Clones were sequenced by immunoSEQ multiplex PCR, and TCRdb holds only the in-frame ones, with some missing. The sample includes tens of thousands of clones, about 92% of them seen just once. This clone has a single count. The specimen comprised peripheral blood, sampled in the third trimester of pregnancy. The sequence derives from a female donor in good health, enrolled as a control in a pregnancy study.

The CDR3 DNA reads as TGCAGCGTTTCGGAGGCCGGAGATACGCAGTATTTT. Translation: CSVSEAGDTQYF. The chain has TRBV29-1 and TRBJ2-3, with D tentatively TRBD2 (5 bases). The CDR3 has 12 residues. CDR1 is SQVTM and CDR2 is ANQGSEA in the germline V gene. Trimming cost V 5 bases and J 5 bases, with 11 bases left between them.